This entry lists 18 T cell receptor beta chains sequenced from one sample in a study of cytomegalovirus exposure and HLA in healthy donors. The PCR used 60 Vbeta and 13 Jbeta primers. The table came from immunoSEQ multiplex PCR; TCRdb's copy has only in-frame clones and leaves some out. This table holds about 190,000 clones, 65% to 80% found once. Sequenced input: PBMCs. All receptors derive from a man under 40 in good health and CMV-seropositive.

J is TRBJ2-5 and V is TRBV11-2, with a possible D match to TRBD1 (6 bases). The length of the CDR3 is 16 residues. The ends were cut back, 0 bases at V and 4 bases at J, with 15 bases in the middle. Per germline, CDR1 SGHAT and CDR2 FQNNGV. CDR3 loop: CASSLDRAGVGETQYF. The CDR3 nucleotides read TGTGCCAGCAGCTTAGATCGGGCAGGGGTAGGAGAGACCCAGTACTTC.

The chain has TRBV6-5 and TRBJ1-2; a possible D gene is TRBD1 (5 bases). The V end lost 4 bases, the J end lost 6 bases, and 9 bases lay between the germline ends. The CDR3 is made up of 12 amino acids. In germline, CDR1 is MNHEY, CDR2 SVGAGI. CDR3 loop: CASSSTGNGYTF. The DNA of the CDR3 is TGTGCCAGCAGTTCTACAGGAAATGGCTACACCTTC.

The rearrangement joins TRBV19 to TRBJ1-2; TRBD1 is a possible D gene (5 bases). The CDR3 spans 16 residues. CDR1 is LNHDA and CDR2 is SQIVND in the germline V gene (reference sequence). V was cut by 6 bases and J by 3 bases, with 20 bases left in between. The DNA for the CDR3 is TGTGCCAGTAGCGACCCTGGGAGGGGAGGCGACTATGGCTACACCTTC. Translated, it gives CASSDPGRGGDYGYTF.

CDR3 sequence: CASSLEGASRDNEQFF. CDR3 nucleotide sequence: TGTGCCAGCAGCTTAGAGGGCGCTAGCAGAGACAATGAGCAGTTCTTC. The V gene is TRBV7-6, the J gene TRBJ2-1; tentatively, D is TRBD2 (5 bases). The V end lost 1 base, the J end lost 5 bases, and 15 bases lay between the germline ends. The CDR3 consists of 16 residues. Germline V gene data show CDR1 as SGHVS and CDR2 as FNYEAQ.

The chain carries TRBV30 and TRBJ1-5; TRBD1 aligns across 7 bases. From germline, CDR1 is GTSNPN and CDR2 SVGIG (reference sequence). With 5 bases clipped from V and 11 bases from J, the junction kept 6 bases outside the gene matches. This CDR3 region has 11 residues. CDR3 bases: TGTGCCTGGGGGACAGCTGCGGCCCAGCATTTT. As protein: CAWGTAAAQHF.

The chain is built from TRBV27 and TRBJ2-7, with D perhaps TRBD1 (5 bases). Germline V gives CDR1 MNHEY, CDR2 SMNVEV (reference sequence). Trimming stripped 4 bases from V and 5 bases from J, with 15 bases between. The CDR3 spans 14 residues. The CDR3 protein is CASSSRQGRNEQYF. CDR3 in DNA: TGTGCCAGCAGTTCAAGGCAGGGTCGCAACGAGCAGTACTTC.

The rearrangement uses TRBV30 and TRBJ2-1, with TRBD1 identical over 7 bases. The CDR3 sequence is 13 residues long. Germline V gene lookup returns CDR1 GTSNPN and CDR2 SVGIG (reference sequence). The V segment lost 2 bases and the J segment 12 bases; nucleotides outside the gene matches: 10. The CDR3 sequence: CAWSNQGDVGQFF. The DNA of the CDR3 is TGTGCCTGGAGTAATCAGGGGGACGTAGGGCAGTTCTTC.

The sample holds a few counts of this clone. The V and J genes are TRBV27 and TRBJ2-1; D is undetermined. Between the trimmed V and J ends, which lost 6 bases and 0 bases, there was a span of 12 bases. The CDR3 is made up of 15 amino acids. CDR1 and CDR2 (germline): MNHEY, SMNVEV (reference sequence). The CDR3 is CASSLERSSYNEQFF. The CDR3, as DNA: TGTGCCAGCAGCCTTGAGAGATCCTCCTACAATGAGCAGTTCTTC.

CDR3 sequence reads: CASSLDRTRANQPQHF. DNA of the CDR3: TGTGCCAGCAGCTTGGACAGGACGAGGGCCAATCAGCCCCAGCATTTT. The V call is TRBV7-8, the J call TRBJ1-5; TRBD1 matches 7 bases. V dropped 3 bases and J dropped 3; count of bases not matched to a gene: 8. Looked up from germline, CDR1 is SGHVS and CDR2 is FQNEAQ. The CDR3 runs to 16 residues.

The rearrangement links TRBV5-1 to TRBJ1-3; D ambiguous. The length of the CDR3 is 15 residues. With 0 bases removed from V and 0 bases from J, the gap between germline ends came to 7 bases. Germline CDR1 and CDR2: SGHRS and YFSETQ. CDR3 coding DNA: TGCGCCAGCAGCTTGGGAAGGAGCTCTGGAAACACCATATATTTT. Residues: CASSLGRSSGNTIYF.

The chain has TRBV19 and TRBJ2-1; D may be TRBD2 (5 bases). CDR3 length equals 15 residues. In germline, CDR1 is LNHDA, CDR2 SQIVND (reference sequence). Trimming took off 7 bases at V and 0 bases at J, with 13 bases between the two ends. The CDR3 DNA follows: TGTGCCAGTAAGTTCCGGGCGGGCTCCTACAATGAGCAGTTCTTC. Protein product: CASKFRAGSYNEQFF.

The chain joins TRBV4-3 to TRBJ1-1; 8 bases are shared with TRBD1. The junction had 12 bases not matched to a gene; V was cut back by 1 base and J by 5 bases. CDR1 LGHNA and CDR2 YSLEER come from the germline V gene. The CDR3 contains 17 residues. CDR3 amino acids: CASSQVFQGARGTEAFF. DNA for the CDR3: TGCGCCAGCAGCCAAGTTTTTCAGGGGGCGCGAGGTACTGAAGCTTTCTTT.

In this sample, this clone turned up a few times. The chain uses TRBV30 and TRBJ1-5, with D hard to call. Germline loops: CDR1 GTSNPN, CDR2 SVGIG (reference sequence). V gave up 0 bases and J gave up 4 bases, with 10 bases separating them. This CDR3 is built from 14 residues. CDR3 sequence reads: CAWSVLSQNQPQHF. The CDR3 DNA follows: TGTGCCTGGAGTGTCCTTTCACAGAATCAGCCCCAGCATTTT.

The rearrangement joins TRBV11-1 to TRBJ2-7; TRBD2 matches at 8 bases. With V trimmed by 5 bases and J by 0 bases, 6 bases remained unmatched. Looked up from germline, CDR1 is SGHAT and CDR2 is FQDESV (reference sequence). CDR3 length: 15 residues. CDR3 DNA sequence: TGTGCCAGCAGCAAGCTTAGCGGGGCCTCCTACGAGCAGTACTTC. Residues: CASSKLSGASYEQYF.

V is TRBV13 and J is TRBJ2-1; 8 bases map to TRBD2. Losses at the gene ends were 6 bases for V and 3 bases for J; bases not matched to a gene: 10. Per germline, CDR1 PRHDT and CDR2 FYEKMQ (reference sequence). The length of the CDR3 is 16 residues. For the CDR3, the DNA is TGTGCCAGCAGGGGTGCGGCGGGAGGTCTCTACAATGAGCAGTTCTTC. This gives the protein CASRGAAGGLYNEQFF.

V and J are TRBV28 and TRBJ2-5; D gene uncertain. CDR1 is MDHEN and CDR2 is SYDVKM in the germline V gene. V was shortened by 8 bases and J by 2 bases, with 6 bases between the two germline ends. This CDR3 comprises 11 residues. In nucleotides, the CDR3 is TGTGCCAGCGCAGGACAAGAGACCCAGTACTTC. Protein: CASAGQETQYF.

The V gene is TRBV10-3, the J gene TRBJ1-1; 8 bases fit TRBD1. Germline V gene lookup returns CDR1 ENHRY and CDR2 SYGVKD. V dropped 7 bases and J dropped 3; count of bases not matched to a gene: 7. There are 14 residues in the CDR3. In DNA, the CDR3 is TGTGCCATCATCCCTGACAGGGGCGACACTGAAGCTTTCTTT. Protein: CAIIPDRGDTEAFF.

The gene calls are TRBV5-1 and TRBJ2-7, with D perhaps TRBD2 (6 bases). The germline V gene has CDR1 SGHRS and CDR2 YFSETQ. The length of the CDR3 is 13 residues. With 0 bases removed from V and 9 bases from J, the gap between germline ends came to 13 bases. DNA for the CDR3: TGCGCCAGCAGCTTGGGGGGGGTGGCTGTGCAGTACTTC. It translates to CASSLGGVAVQYF.